Listed below are T cell receptor beta chains from one sample, sequenced in a study of cytomegalovirus exposure and HLA in healthy donors. Produced via immunoSEQ multiplex PCR; TCRdb's table is partial and in-frame only. This table holds over 90,000 clones, roughly 79% found once. The sequenced sample consisted of PBMCs. Receptors were obtained from a woman between 65 and 79 years old in good health and CMV-seropositive. The CDR3 runs from the conserved cysteine through the conserved F or W. A D gene is named only where the DNA matches it firmly. Rows give clone size only sometimes, using once, few, many, or a class for an expanded clone.

abundance	v_gene	j_gene	d_gene	CDR3nt	CDR3aa
NA	TRBV27	TRBJ1-2	TRBD1	TGTGCCAGCAGTCCACAGGGGGCTGGTGGCTACACCTTC	CASSPQGAGGYTF
few	TRBV7-8	TRBJ2-5	NA	TGTGCCAGCAGCTTAAACGGTTCCCCAGGAACCCAGTACTTC	CASSLNGSPGTQYF
NA	TRBV7-7	TRBJ2-7	NA	TGTGCTAGCAGCCCAGCAGGGACCTACGAGCAGTACTTC	CASSPAGTYEQYF
NA	TRBV2	TRBJ2-7	TRBD1	TGTGCCAGCACCTTGGGGACAGGGCCCTACGAGCAGTACTTC	CASTLGTGPYEQYF
medium-sized	TRBV6-1	TRBJ2-6	NA	TGTGCCAGCAGTGAAGCGCAGCGGGACACGTGGGCCTCTGGGGCCAACGTCCTGACTTTC	CASSEAQRDTWASGANVLTF
NA	TRBV11-3	TRBJ1-6	TRBD1	TGTGCCAGCAGCTTAGTGGGGCAGTACCGGGACAGGGTTTCACCCCTCCACTTT	CASSLVGQYRDRVSPLHF
NA	TRBV5-6	TRBJ1-5	NA	TGTGCCAGCAGCTTCGGCAGGGTAAATCAGCCCCAGCATTTT	CASSFGRVNQPQHF
NA	TRBV16	TRBJ1-4	NA	TGTGCCAGCAGCCAACGGGATCGACTGTTTTTT	CASSQRDRLFF
few	TRBV6-6	TRBJ1-1	NA	TGTGCCGCAATCGGACACCTGAACACTGAAGCTTTCTTT	CAAIGHLNTEAFF
NA	TRBV4-1	TRBJ1-2	NA	TGCGCCAGCAGCCAAGATTCAGCCGCGAGGGGCTACACCTTC	CASSQDSAARGYTF
NA	TRBV28	TRBJ1-2	NA	TGTGCCAGCAGTTTCGGGTCGTATGGCTACACCTTC	CASSFGSYGYTF
NA	TRBV10-3	TRBJ2-3	TRBD2	TGTGCCATCAGAGGGACTAGCGGGGGGACTAGCACAGATACGCAGTATTTT	CAIRGTSGGTSTDTQYF
NA	TRBV5-1	TRBJ2-2	NA	TGCGCCAGCAGCTTGGACATCACCGGGGAGCTGTTTTTT	CASSLDITGELFF
NA	TRBV7-2	TRBJ2-7	NA	TGTGCCAGCAGCCCTGCGGAGTTC	CASSPAEF
NA	TRBV10-2	TRBJ1-2	NA	TGCGCCAGCAGTGAGGGGAGCAACTATGGCTACACCTTC	CASSEGSNYGYTF
once	TRBV30	TRBJ2-2	NA	TGTGCCCTGATAGCCGGAGGTTGGACCGGGGAGCTGTTTTTT	CALIAGGWTGELFF
NA	TRBV9	TRBJ2-2	TRBD2	TGTGCCAGCAGCGAGCACAGGGGACTAGCGGGAGTGGGCGGGGAGCTGTTTTTT	CASSEHRGLAGVGGELFF
NA	TRBV6-5	TRBJ2-7	NA	TGTGCCAGCAGTGTCACAGGGTCCTACGAGCAGTACTTC	CASSVTGSYEQYF
NA	TRBV5-5	TRBJ1-5	TRBD1	TGTGCCAGCAGCGCTCAGGGGGGTAGCCAGCATTTT	CASSAQGGSQHF
NA	TRBV28	TRBJ1-2	NA	TGTGCCAGCAGTTTTATCGGGGGTCAGGACTATGGCTACACCTTC	CASSFIGGQDYGYTF
NA	TRBV7-6	TRBJ2-3	TRBD2	TGTGCCAGCAGCTTAGGGGTTAGCGGGGGGGTTAGCACAGATACGCAGTATTTT	CASSLGVSGGVSTDTQYF
NA	TRBV30	TRBJ1-2	NA	TGTGCCTGGAGTGGCACTTATGGCTACACCTTC	CAWSGTYGYTF
NA	TRBV19	TRBJ2-7	TRBD1	TGTGCCACCCGACAGGGGTTCTACGAGCAGTACTTC	CATRQGFYEQYF
NA	TRBV6-5	TRBJ2-2	TRBD1	TGTGCCAGCAGCTGGGACAGGGGGCCGACCGGGGAGCTGTTTTTT	CASSWDRGPTGELFF
NA	TRBV2	TRBJ2-5	TRBD2	TGTGCCAGCAGTCGAGACCTTAGCGGGAGTGGGACCCAGTACTTC	CASSRDLSGSGTQYF
NA	TRBV27	TRBJ2-6	TRBD1	TGTGCCAGCAGTCCGCAGGGGGCACTTTCTGGGGCCAACGTCCTGACTTTC	CASSPQGALSGANVLTF
NA	TRBV5-1	TRBJ2-2	TRBD1	TGCGCCAGCAGCCCGGACAGGCCAGGCGGGGAGCTGTTTTTT	CASSPDRPGGELFF
once	TRBV7-3	TRBJ2-1	TRBD1	TGTGCCAGCAGCTTAGGGACAGGGGGACACAATGAGCAGTTCTTC	CASSLGTGGHNEQFF
few	TRBV6-6	TRBJ2-2	TRBD2	TGTGCCAGCAGTCACACTAGCGGTCACACCGGGGAGCTGTTTTTT	CASSHTSGHTGELFF
NA	TRBV27	TRBJ2-1	TRBD2	TGTGCCAGCAGTTTATCCTCTAGCGGGTCGAGGGATGAGCAGTTCTTC	CASSLSSSGSRDEQFF
NA	TRBV5-1	TRBJ2-7	TRBD1	TGCGCCAGCAGCGTAGGGACAGACAACGAGCAGTACTTC	CASSVGTDNEQYF
NA	TRBV7-8	TRBJ1-5	NA	TGTGCCAGCAGCGGTACTGAGGGAAGACAGCCCCAGCATTTT	CASSGTEGRQPQHF
NA	TRBV6-5	TRBJ2-7	NA	TGTGCCAGCAGTTACTCGATTAGCGGAGAACCTCGGGAACAGTACTTC	CASSYSISGEPREQYF
NA	TRBV5-1	TRBJ2-2	NA	TGCGCCAGCAGCTTCATTATGAGGACACTTAACACCGGGGAGCTGTTTTTT	CASSFIMRTLNTGELFF
NA	TRBV7-9	TRBJ1-2	TRBD1	TGTGCCAGCAGCCCAAGGAGAGACAGGGACTATGGCTACACCTTC	CASSPRRDRDYGYTF
once	TRBV5-1	TRBJ2-1	TRBD2	TGCGCCAGCAGCTTGGCCGGGCTAGCGGGCTACAATGAGCAGTTCTTC	CASSLAGLAGYNEQFF